This T cell receptor beta chain is from a study of shared clonotypes between healthy human individuals. From germline, CDR1 is MNHEY and CDR2 SVGAGI. V lost 2 bases to trimming and J lost 6 bases; unmatched junction nucleotides: 3. CDR3 length: 14 amino acids. Without sorting, samples used tens of millions of PBMCs for genomic DNA. At deep level, the assay was performed. Clones were read by immunoSEQ multiplex PCR, and TCRdb kept only the in-frame ones, dropping some. Among around 440,000 clones, over 60% were seen once, and the ten largest hold around 12%. The TCR comes from a middle-aged woman in good health. Some clones in this sample may be carry-over from other donors' samples. V usage is TRBV6-5 and J usage is TRBJ1-3, with 8 bases fitting TRBD1. Specimen: PBMCs. The CDR3 loop is CASSYGQGKNTIYF. The CDR3 DNA follows: TGTGCCAGCAGTTACGGACAGGGAAAAAACACCATATATTTT.